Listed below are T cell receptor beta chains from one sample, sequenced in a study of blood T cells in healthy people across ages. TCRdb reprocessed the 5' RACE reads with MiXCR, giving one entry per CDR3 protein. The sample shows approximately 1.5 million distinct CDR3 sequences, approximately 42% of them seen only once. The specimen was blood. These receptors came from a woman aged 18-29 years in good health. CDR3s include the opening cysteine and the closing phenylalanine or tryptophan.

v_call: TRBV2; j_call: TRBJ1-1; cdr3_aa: CASSPQAQNTEAFF
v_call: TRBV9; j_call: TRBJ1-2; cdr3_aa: CASSARGSGYTF
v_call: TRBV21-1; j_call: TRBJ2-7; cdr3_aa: CASSEGEWGHEQYF
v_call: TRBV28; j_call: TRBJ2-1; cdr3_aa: CASRFLVGTQSNDGQFF
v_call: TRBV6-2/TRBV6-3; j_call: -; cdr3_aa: CASSYFDGIGETQYF
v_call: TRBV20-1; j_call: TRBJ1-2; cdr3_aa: CSADPRVQGLYGYTF
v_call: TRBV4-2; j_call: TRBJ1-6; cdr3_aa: CASSQDGDSPLHF
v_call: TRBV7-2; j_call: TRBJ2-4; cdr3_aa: CASSFYLNIQYF
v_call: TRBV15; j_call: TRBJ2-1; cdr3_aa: CATSPLGRALNEQFF
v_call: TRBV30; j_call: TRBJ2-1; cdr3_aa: CAWSPGDNEQFF
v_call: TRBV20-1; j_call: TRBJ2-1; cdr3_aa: CSAREPAAGYANEQFF
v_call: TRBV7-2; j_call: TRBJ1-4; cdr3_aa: CASRSGGSDEKLFF
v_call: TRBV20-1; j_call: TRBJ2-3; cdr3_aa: CSALTGTSNPDTQYF
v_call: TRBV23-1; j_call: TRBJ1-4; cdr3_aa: CASSQSQISRSEKLFF
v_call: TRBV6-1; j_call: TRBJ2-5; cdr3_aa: CASSELYGPWYF
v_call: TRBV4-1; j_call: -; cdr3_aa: CASSQDGGGSYNEQYF
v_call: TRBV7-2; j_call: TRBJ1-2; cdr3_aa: CASSLNSGEGYTF
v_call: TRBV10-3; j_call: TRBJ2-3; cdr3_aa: CAISSLVEGQGDTQYF
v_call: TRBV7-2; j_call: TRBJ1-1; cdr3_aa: CASSNSGAGAFF
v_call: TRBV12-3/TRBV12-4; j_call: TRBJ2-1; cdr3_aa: CASSSQDSSGQFF
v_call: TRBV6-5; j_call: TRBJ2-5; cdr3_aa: CASSYSKLAGAETQYF
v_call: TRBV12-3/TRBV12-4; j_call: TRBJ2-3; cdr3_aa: CASSKRTGVTDMQYF
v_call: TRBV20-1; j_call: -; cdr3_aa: CSARRYGQGGEQYF
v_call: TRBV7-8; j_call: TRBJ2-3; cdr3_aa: CASSYSGSEDTQYF
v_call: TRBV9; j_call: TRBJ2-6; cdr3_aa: CASSGVIGVNVLTF